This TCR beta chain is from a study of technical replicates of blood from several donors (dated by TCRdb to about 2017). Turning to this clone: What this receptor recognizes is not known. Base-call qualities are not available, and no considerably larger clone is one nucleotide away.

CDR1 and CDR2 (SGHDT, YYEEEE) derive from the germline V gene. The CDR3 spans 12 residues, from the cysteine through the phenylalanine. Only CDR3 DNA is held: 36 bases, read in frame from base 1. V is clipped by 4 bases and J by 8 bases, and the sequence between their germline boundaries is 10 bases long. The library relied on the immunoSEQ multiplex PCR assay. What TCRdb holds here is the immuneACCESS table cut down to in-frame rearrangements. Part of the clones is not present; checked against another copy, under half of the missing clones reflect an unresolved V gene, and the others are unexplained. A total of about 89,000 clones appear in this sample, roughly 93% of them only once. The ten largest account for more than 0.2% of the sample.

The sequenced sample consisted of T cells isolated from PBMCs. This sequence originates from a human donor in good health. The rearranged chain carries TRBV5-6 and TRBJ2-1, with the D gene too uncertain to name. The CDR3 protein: CASSERDYEQFF. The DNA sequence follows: TGTGCCAGCAGCGAACGCGATTATGAGCAGTTCTTC.